These T cell receptor beta chains were read from a single sample in a study of blood T cell repertoires in COVID-19. Profiled with immunoSEQ multiplex PCR; TCRdb holds only in-frame clones, not every one. The table shows some 190,000 clones, with 80% occurring only once. The sequencing input was PBMCs or T cells enriched from blood (not recorded which). Receptor source: a man aged 60 to 69 who had been exposed to COVID-19. CDR3s include the opening cysteine and the closing phenylalanine or tryptophan. The order of the fields is D gene, clone size, J gene, V gene, CDR3 DNA, CDR3 protein. The D gene is left open where the match is weak. Clone size appears in some rows only: once, few, many, or a class for an expanded clone.

TRBD1 - TRBJ2-7 TRBV6-6 TGTGCCAGCAGCTGGACAGGAGGCTCCTACGAGCAGTACTTC CASSWTGGSYEQYF
TRBD2 few TRBJ2-1 TRBV9 TGTGCCAGCAGCGTAGTAGCGGGAGGGCGGAGTGAGCAGTTCTTC CASSVVAGGRSEQFF
- few TRBJ2-5 TRBV7-2 TGTGCCAGCAGCTTAGCGCGGCAGTACGGAGAGACCCAGTACTTC CASSLARQYGETQYF
TRBD1 - TRBJ1-4 TRBV18 TGTGCCAGCTCACCTCGTGAGGACAGGGGAAGTGAAAAACTGTTTTTT CASSPREDRGSEKLFF
- - TRBJ2-3 TRBV4-1 TGCGCCAGCAGCCCCCTTTGGAGCGGATCTAGCACAGATACGCAGTATTTT CASSPLWSGSSTDTQYF
TRBD2 - TRBJ2-7 TRBV4-2 TGTGCCAGCAGCCTGGCTAGCGGGGTTTTGGTGACCCCCTACGAGCAGTACTTC CASSLASGVLVTPYEQYF
TRBD1 once TRBJ2-5 TRBV7-3 TGTGCCAGCAGCTTAAGGCAGGGGGTCCAAGAGACCCAGTACTTC CASSLRQGVQETQYF
- - TRBJ2-6 TRBV11-3 TGTGCCAGCAGCTTAGTGAGGTTGGGGGCCAACGTCCTGACTTTC CASSLVRLGANVLTF
TRBD1 - TRBJ1-1 TRBV7-2 TGTGCCAGCAGCTCCGGGACAGCGAACACTGAAGCTTTCTTT CASSSGTANTEAFF
- - TRBJ2-3 TRBV7-2 TGTGCCAGCAGCAGAACCGGAGCAGATACGCAGTATTTT CASSRTGADTQYF
- - TRBJ1-2 TRBV5-3 TGTGCCAGAAGCTTACGGGGGGCTCAGGGCTACACCTTC CARSLRGAQGYTF
- - TRBJ1-1 TRBV14 TGTGCCAGCAGCCAAGTAACAGGGAACACTGAAGCTTTCTTT CASSQVTGNTEAFF
TRBD2 - TRBJ2-1 TRBV2 TGTGCCAGCACCGGGACTAGCGGGAAGATGAATGAGCAGTTCTTC CASTGTSGKMNEQFF
- - TRBJ1-2 TRBV5-4 TGTGCCAGCAGCGCTCCTTTATGGGGACAAGGCTACACCTTC CASSAPLWGQGYTF
- - TRBJ2-7 TRBV3-1/TRBV3-2 TGTGCCAGCAGCCAAGGAGTGGGGGCAGGGGTGATATTC CASSQGVGAGVIF
TRBD1 - TRBJ1-1 TRBV19 TGTGCCAGTATGAGACAGGGGGCCCCGAGGACTGAAGCTTTCTTT CASMRQGAPRTEAFF
TRBD1 - TRBJ2-1 TRBV6-5 TGTGCCAGCGGGGGACAGTTAAACAATGAGCAGTTCTTC CASGGQLNNEQFF
- - TRBJ1-6 TRBV5-4 TGTGCCAGCAGCTTGGGTGCAGGTCTGGCTTCACCCCTCCACTTT CASSLGAGLASPLHF
- - TRBJ2-5 TRBV5-4 TGTGCCAGCAGCTTGAATGGACAGTACCAAGAGACCCAGTACTTC CASSLNGQYQETQYF
- - TRBJ1-5 TRBV6-6 TGTGCCAGCAGGACGGGGGGTTTTAATCAGCCCCAGCATTTT CASRTGGFNQPQHF
- - TRBJ2-7 TRBV5-4 TGTGCCAGCAGCACCGGGGTCAACGAGCAGTACTTC CASSTGVNEQYF
- once TRBJ2-1 TRBV28 TGTGCCAGCCAAACGGACAGTTATGGTGAGCAGTTCTTC CASQTDSYGEQFF
- - TRBJ2-2 TRBV7-2 TGTGCCAGCAGCTACGCACTCACCACCGGGGAGCTGTTTTTT CASSYALTTGELFF
- - TRBJ2-7 TRBV5-1 TGCGCCAGCAGCGGGATGACAGGATTATACGAGCAGTACTTC CASSGMTGLYEQYF
TRBD1 - TRBJ1-2 TRBV9 TGTGCCAGCAGCGTCAGGGGGCGCGGTGGCTACACCTTC CASSVRGRGGYTF
- - TRBJ2-1 TRBV27 TGTGCCAGCAGTTCCGGTGGAATAGGGGGCAATGAGCAGTTCTTC CASSSGGIGGNEQFF
TRBD2 - TRBJ2-1 TRBV30 TGTGCCTGGAGTAAACTAGCGGGAGACAATGAGCAGTTCTTC CAWSKLAGDNEQFF
- - TRBJ1-1 TRBV15 TGTGCCACCAGCGAACAGGTCATGAACACTGAAGCTTTCTTT CATSEQVMNTEAFF
- - TRBJ1-2 TRBV2 TGTGCCAGCAGCATACAGGGAACTAACTATGGCTACACCTTC CASSIQGTNYGYTF
- - TRBJ2-5 TRBV28 TGTGCCAGCAGTTTATTCTCGCAAGAGACCCAGTACTTC CASSLFSQETQYF
TRBD1 many TRBJ1-2 TRBV5-1 TGCGCCAGCAGCCTGGACAGGGATGGCTACACCTTC CASSLDRDGYTF
TRBD2 - TRBJ2-1 TRBV18 TGTGCCAGCTCACTAGCGGGAGGGTCTACCAATGAGCAGTTCTTC CASSLAGGSTNEQFF
- - TRBJ2-2 TRBV28 TGTGCCACCCAAATGGGGCGAGGTTACACCGGGGAGCTGTTTTTT CATQMGRGYTGELFF
TRBD1 - TRBJ1-1 TRBV12-3/TRBV12-4 TGTGCCAGCAGTTTCCAGGGGGCTACTGAAGCTTTCTTT CASSFQGATEAFF
- - TRBJ1-1 TRBV5-4 TGTGCCAGCAGCGGCCAACAGGATTCAAACACTGAAGCTTTCTTT CASSGQQDSNTEAFF
TRBD1 - TRBJ1-4 TRBV27 TGTGCCAGCAGTCCTATCGGACAGGTTGGCGAAAAACTGTTTTTT CASSPIGQVGEKLFF
TRBD1 - TRBJ1-1 TRBV6-5 TGTGCCAGCCGGGACAGGGCGTGGACTGAAGCTTTCTTT CASRDRAWTEAFF
- once TRBJ1-1 TRBV5-1 TGCGCCAGCAGCGGTGTAGGTTTCGGGGGGCGGAACACTGAAGCTTTCTTT CASSGVGFGGRNTEAFF
- - TRBJ2-7 TRBV18 TGTGCCAGCTCACCGGGCCAGATCTACGAGCAGTACTTC CASSPGQIYEQYF
- - TRBJ1-2 TRBV28 TGTGCCACCAACGACATCCGCTATGGCTACACCTTC CATNDIRYGYTF
TRBD2 - TRBJ2-1 TRBV30 TGTGCCCGCGAGGCGGGAGGGAGGGATGAGCAGTTCTTC CAREAGGRDEQFF